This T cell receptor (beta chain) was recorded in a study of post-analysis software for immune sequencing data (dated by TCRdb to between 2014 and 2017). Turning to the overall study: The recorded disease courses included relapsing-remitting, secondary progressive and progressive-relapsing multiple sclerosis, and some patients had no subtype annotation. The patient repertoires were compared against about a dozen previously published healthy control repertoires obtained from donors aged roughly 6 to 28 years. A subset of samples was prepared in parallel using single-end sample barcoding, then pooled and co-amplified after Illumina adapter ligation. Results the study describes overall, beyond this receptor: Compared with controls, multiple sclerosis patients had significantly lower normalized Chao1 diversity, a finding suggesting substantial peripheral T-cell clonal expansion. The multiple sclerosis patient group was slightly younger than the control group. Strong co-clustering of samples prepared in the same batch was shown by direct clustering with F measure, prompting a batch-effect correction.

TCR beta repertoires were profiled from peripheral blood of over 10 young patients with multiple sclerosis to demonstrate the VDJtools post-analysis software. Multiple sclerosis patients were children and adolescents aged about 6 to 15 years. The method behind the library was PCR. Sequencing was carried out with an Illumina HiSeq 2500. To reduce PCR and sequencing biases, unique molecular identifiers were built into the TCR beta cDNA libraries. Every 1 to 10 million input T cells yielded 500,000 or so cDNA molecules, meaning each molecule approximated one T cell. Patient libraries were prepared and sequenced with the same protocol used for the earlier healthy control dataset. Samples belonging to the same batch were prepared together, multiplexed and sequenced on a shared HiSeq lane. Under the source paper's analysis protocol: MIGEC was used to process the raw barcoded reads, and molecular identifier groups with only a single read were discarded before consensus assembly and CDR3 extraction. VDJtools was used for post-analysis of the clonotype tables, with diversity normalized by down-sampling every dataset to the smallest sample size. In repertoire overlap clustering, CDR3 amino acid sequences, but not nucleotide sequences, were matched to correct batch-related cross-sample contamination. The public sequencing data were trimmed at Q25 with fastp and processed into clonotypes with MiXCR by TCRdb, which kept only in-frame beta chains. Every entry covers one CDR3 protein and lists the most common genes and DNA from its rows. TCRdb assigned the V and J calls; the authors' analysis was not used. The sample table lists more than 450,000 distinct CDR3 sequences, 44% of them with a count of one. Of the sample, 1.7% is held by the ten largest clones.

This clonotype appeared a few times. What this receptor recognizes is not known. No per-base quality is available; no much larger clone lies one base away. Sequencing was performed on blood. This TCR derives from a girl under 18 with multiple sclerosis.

The CDR3 protein sequence reads: CASSLGGLAGTEQYF. The sequenced DNA: TGTGCCAGCAGTTTAGGAGGACTAGCGGGAACCGAGCAGTACTTC. The chain links TRBV12-3 or TRBV12-4 with TRBJ2-7, with 12 junctional bases fitting TRBD2. Spanning cysteine to phenylalanine, the CDR3 consists of 15 amino acids. The CDR3 DNA has 45 bases and is translated from base 1. For this chain, trimming is 1 base at the V end and 6 bases at the J end, and the number of junction bases without a gene match is 4.